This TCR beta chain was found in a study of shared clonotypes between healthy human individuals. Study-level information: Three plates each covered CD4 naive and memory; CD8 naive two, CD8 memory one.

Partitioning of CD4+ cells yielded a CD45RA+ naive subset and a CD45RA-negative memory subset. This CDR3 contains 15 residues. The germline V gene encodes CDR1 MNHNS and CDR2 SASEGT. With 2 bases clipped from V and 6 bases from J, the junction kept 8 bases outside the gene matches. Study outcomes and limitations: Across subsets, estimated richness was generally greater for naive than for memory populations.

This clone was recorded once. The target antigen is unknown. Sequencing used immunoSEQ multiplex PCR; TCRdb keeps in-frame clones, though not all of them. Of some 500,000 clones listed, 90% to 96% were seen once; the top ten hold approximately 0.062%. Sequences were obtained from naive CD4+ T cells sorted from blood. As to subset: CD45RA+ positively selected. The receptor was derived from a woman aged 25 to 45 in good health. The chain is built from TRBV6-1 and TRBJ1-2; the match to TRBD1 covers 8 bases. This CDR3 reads CASSERSGGGNGYTF. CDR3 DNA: TGTGCCAGCAGTGAAAGATCAGGGGGCGGAAATGGCTACACCTTC.